The entry that follows covers one TCR beta chain sequence. As yet, its antigen is unknown. This specimen belongs to a study of OX40 agonist ivuxolimab in advanced cancers. Study at large: Among those treated, three patients had partial responses, one with hepatocellular carcinoma and two with cutaneous melanoma.

Generated by immunoSEQ multiplex PCR, the TCRdb table keeps only in-frame clones and is missing some. The sample has tens of thousands of clones, roughly nine tenths seen once. The cohort excluded patients with autoimmune disease history or systemic immunosuppression. CDR1 is MDHEN and CDR2 is SYDVKM in the germline V gene. This CDR3 region has 14 residues. Trimming took 7 bases from V and 4 from J, leaving 14 bases between them. Notes on the study in general: Among T cells, CD8+ cells averaged more expanded clones than CD4+ cells.

The source of this sequence is an adult with an advanced solid tumor such as melanoma, head and neck, liver or kidney cancer. Material: CD4+ or CD8+ T cells sorted from blood, obtained in a trial of the OX40 agonist ivuxolimab. The rearrangement joins TRBV28 to TRBJ1-5; possible D gene TRBD1, 6 bases. The CDR3 is CASTRSGANQPQHF. CDR3 in DNA: TGTGCCAGCACCCGATCGGGGGCAAATCAGCCCCAGCATTTT.